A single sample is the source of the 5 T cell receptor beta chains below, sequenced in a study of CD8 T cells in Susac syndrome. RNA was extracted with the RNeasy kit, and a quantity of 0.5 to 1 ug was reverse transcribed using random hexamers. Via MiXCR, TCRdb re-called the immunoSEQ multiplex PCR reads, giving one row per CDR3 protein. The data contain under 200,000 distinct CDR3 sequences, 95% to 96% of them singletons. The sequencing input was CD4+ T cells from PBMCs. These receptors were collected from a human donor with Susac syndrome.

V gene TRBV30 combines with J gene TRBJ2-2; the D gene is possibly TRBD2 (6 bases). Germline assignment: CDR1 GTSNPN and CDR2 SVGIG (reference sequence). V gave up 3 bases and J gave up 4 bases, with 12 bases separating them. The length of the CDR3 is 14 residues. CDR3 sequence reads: CAWRGGLTTGELFF. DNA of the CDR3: TGTGCCTGGAGGGGGGGTCTTACCACCGGGGAGCTGTTTTTT.

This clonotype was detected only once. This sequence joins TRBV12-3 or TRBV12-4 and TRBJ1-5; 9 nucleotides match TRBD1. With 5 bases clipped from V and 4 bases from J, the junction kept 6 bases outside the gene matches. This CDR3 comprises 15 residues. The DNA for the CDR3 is TGTGCCAGCAGTCCCGGGACAGGGAGGAATCAGCCCCAGCATTTT. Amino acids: CASSPGTGRNQPQHF.

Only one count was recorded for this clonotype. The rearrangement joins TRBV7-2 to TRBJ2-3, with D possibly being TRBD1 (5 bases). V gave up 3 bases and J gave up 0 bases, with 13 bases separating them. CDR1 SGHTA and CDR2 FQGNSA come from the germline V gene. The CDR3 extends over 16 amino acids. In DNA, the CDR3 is TGTGCCAGCAGCTTTCATCGACAGCCGAGCACAGATACGCAGTATTTT. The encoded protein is CASSFHRQPSTDTQYF.

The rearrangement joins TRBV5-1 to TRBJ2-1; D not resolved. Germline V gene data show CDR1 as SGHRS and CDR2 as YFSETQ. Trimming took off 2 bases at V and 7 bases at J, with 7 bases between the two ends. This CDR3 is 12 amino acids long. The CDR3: CASSLTRNEQFF. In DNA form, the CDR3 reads TGCGCCAGCAGCTTAACAAGAAATGAGCAGTTCTTC.

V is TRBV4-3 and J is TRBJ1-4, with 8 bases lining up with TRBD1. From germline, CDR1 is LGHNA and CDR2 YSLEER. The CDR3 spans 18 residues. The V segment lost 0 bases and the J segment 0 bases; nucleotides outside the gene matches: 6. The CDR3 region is CASSQDPRGPATNEKLFF. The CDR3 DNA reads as TGCGCCAGCAGCCAAGACCCCAGGGGGCCCGCAACTAATGAAAAACTGTTTTTT.